Presented here are 32 T cell receptor beta chains from one specimen sequenced in a study of shared T cell receptors in the human thymus. TCRdb's table, derived via immunoSEQ multiplex PCR, lists solely in-frame clones and lacks some. Here the sample spans under 700,000 clones, approximately 80% being singletons. A further study also used this sample, focusing on human thymus T cells.

The sequenced sample was thymocytes. The receptors come from a boy in the first two years of life with a congenital heart defect.

Only a few counts were recorded for this clone. The chain employs TRBV7-3 and TRBJ2-7, with TRBD2 matching over 13 bases. CDR3 size: 17 residues. Trimming took 8 bases from V and 6 from J; bases not matched to a gene: 16. Germline values: CDR1 SGHTA, CDR2 FQGTGA. The CDR3: CASDGTSGIPAGLEQYF. The CDR3 DNA follows: TGTGCCAGCGACGGGACTAGCGGGATTCCGGCCGGGCTCGAGCAGTACTTC.

The J gene is TRBJ1-2, the V gene TRBV28; 9 bases fit TRBD1. V was pared by 5 bases and J by 4 bases, with 5 bases of the junction left unmatched. Per germline, CDR1 MDHEN and CDR2 SYDVKM. The CDR3 loop spans 14 amino acids. The CDR3 sequence: CASSPDRGPYGYTF. The CDR3 DNA is TGTGCCAGCAGTCCGGACAGGGGCCCCTATGGCTACACCTTC.

The V and J genes are TRBV11-2 and TRBJ2-3; weak D call: TRBD2 (5 bases). V was pared by 10 bases and J by 2 bases, with 19 bases between. There are 15 residues in the CDR3. The germline V gene has CDR1 SGHAT and CDR2 FQNNGV. Written as DNA, the CDR3 is TGTGCCACCGAACTCCCGAGGGCCGTCACAGATACGCAGTATTTT. It translates to CATELPRAVTDTQYF.

This clone was counted only a few times. This CDR3 is also generated by other DNA sequences in the sample. The chain couples TRBV5-1 to TRBJ2-3; 7 positions agree with TRBD2. Trimming cost V 4 bases and J 0 bases; bases outside gene matches: 2. CDR3 length: 14 residues. Germline values: CDR1 SGHRS, CDR2 YFSETQ. The CDR3 sequence: CASSPSGSTDTQYF. The CDR3 coding sequence is TGCGCCAGCAGCCCTAGCGGTAGCACAGATACGCAGTATTTT.

V gene TRBV5-1 combines with J gene TRBJ2-1, with 8 bases identical to TRBD2. CDR3 length: 20 amino acids. Germline loops: CDR1 SGHRS, CDR2 YFSETQ. Trimming took 3 bases from V and 1 from J; bases not matched to a gene: 18. CDR3 loop: CASSYGLIGLAGLSYNEQFF. CDR3 coding DNA: TGCGCCAGCAGCTATGGTCTGATCGGACTAGCAGGGCTATCCTACAATGAGCAGTTCTTC.

The rearrangement links TRBV4-3 to TRBJ2-1, with TRBD2 matching 7 bases. The V gene end was trimmed by 4 bases and the J gene end by 8 bases; junction bases not matched to a gene: 14. CDR1 and CDR2 from the germline V gene are LGHNA and YSLEER. This CDR3 is built from 16 residues. The CDR3 loop is CASSPPPERGPHEQFF. In nucleotides, the CDR3 is TGCGCCAGCAGCCCACCCCCGGAGCGGGGCCCCCATGAGCAGTTCTTC.

The rearrangement uses TRBV11-2 and TRBJ1-2; D unclear. V lost 5 bases to trimming and J lost 5 bases, with 9 bases between them. CDR3 size: 12 residues. Per germline, CDR1 SGHAT and CDR2 FQNNGV. The DNA of the CDR3 is TGTGCCAGCAGCCCTCGGGGTTATGGCTACACCTTC. Translated: CASSPRGYGYTF.

This clone was picked up a small number of times. The rearrangement joins TRBV7-2 to TRBJ2-7, with 9 nucleotides matching TRBD2. V lost 1 base to trimming and J lost 5 bases; unmatched junction nucleotides: 9. This CDR3 comprises 16 residues. Per germline, CDR1 SGHTA and CDR2 FQGNSA. The CDR3 is CASSLVRARLADEQYF. CDR3 nucleotides: TGTGCCAGCAGCTTAGTACGGGCTAGACTAGCGGACGAGCAGTACTTC.

This clone was counted once. This chain joins TRBV6-1 and TRBJ2-1; 7 bases are a match to TRBD1. The CDR3 loop spans 11 amino acids. Germline V gives CDR1 MNHNS, CDR2 SASEGT. J gave up 16 bases and V 8 bases, and 11 bases lay outside the gene matches. CDR3 nucleotide sequence: TGTGCCAGCTCCCGACAGGGCACTCAATTCTTC. This encodes CASSRQGTQFF.

The genes are TRBV10-3 and TRBJ2-1, with TRBD1 as a possible D gene (5 bases). V gave up 2 bases and J gave up 4 bases, with 9 bases separating them. The CDR3 extends over 14 amino acids. Germline loops: CDR1 ENHRY, CDR2 SYGVKD. The CDR3 DNA reads TGTGCCATCAGTGAGCCAGGGATTTACAATGAGCAGTTCTTC. Its translation: CAISEPGIYNEQFF.

The chain recombines TRBV4-1 with TRBJ2-7; 9 bases agree with TRBD2. The trim removed 2 bases at V and 2 bases at J, leaving 4 bases unmatched. Germline V CDR1 and CDR2: MGHRA, YSYEKL. This CDR3 comprises 15 residues. DNA for the CDR3: TGCGCCAGCAGCCAATTTAGCGGGGGTCCCTACGAGCAGTACTTC. Translating gives CASSQFSGGPYEQYF.

This clone was seen only a few times. The genes are TRBV4-1 and TRBJ2-5; D is perhaps TRBD2 (6 bases). The V and J ends lost 0 bases and 4 bases respectively, with 12 bases between them. This CDR3 is 15 amino acids long. Germline CDR1 MGHRA, CDR2 YSYEKL. For the CDR3, the DNA is TGCGCCAGCAGCCAAGACAGATCGGGACTAGAGACCCAGTACTTC. Protein sequence: CASSQDRSGLETQYF.

This chain joins TRBV25-1 and TRBJ1-1; 7 nucleotides agree with TRBD1. The junction had 4 bases not matched to a gene; V was cut back by 6 bases and J by 3 bases. The CDR3 spans 13 residues. Germline CDR1 and CDR2: MGHDK and SYGVNS. The CDR3 sequence is CASRGDSYTEAFF. The CDR3 DNA reads as TGTGCCAGCAGGGGGGACAGTTACACTGAAGCTTTCTTT.

This chain uses TRBV7-8 with TRBJ2-3; D ambiguous. This CDR3 contains 12 residues. Germline loops: CDR1 SGHVS, CDR2 FQNEAQ. V shed 1 base and J shed 5 bases, with 4 bases lying between them. For the CDR3, the DNA is TGTGCCAGCAGCTTAGTCGGAGATACGCAGTATTTT. As protein: CASSLVGDTQYF.

The chain couples TRBV4-2 to TRBJ1-5; D possibly corresponds to TRBD1 (6 bases). Germline V CDR1 and CDR2: LGHNA, YNFKEQ. Trimming cost V 4 bases and J 0 bases, with 10 bases left between them. The CDR3 has 15 amino acids. CDR3 nucleotides: TGTGCCAGCAGCCCTGAGGGGGATAGCAATCAGCCCCAGCATTTT. Translation: CASSPEGDSNQPQHF.

The V and J genes are TRBV5-6 and TRBJ2-7; tentatively, D is TRBD1 (5 bases). Germline-derived CDR1 and CDR2 are SGHDT and YYEEEE. V dropped 0 bases and J dropped 3 bases, with 10 bases sitting between them. CDR3 size: 14 residues. This CDR3 is CASSLEAGRYEQYF. CDR3 sequence (DNA): TGTGCCAGCAGCTTGGAGGCAGGGCGCTACGAGCAGTACTTC.

This chain joins TRBV5-1 and TRBJ2-2; 10 nucleotides align to TRBD2. CDR1 SGHRS and CDR2 YFSETQ come from the germline V gene. The CDR3 runs to 17 residues. J lost 6 bases, V lost 0 bases, and 8 bases had no gene match. CDR3 sequence reads: CASSLEASGSVAGELFF. For the CDR3, the DNA is TGCGCCAGCAGCTTGGAGGCTAGCGGGAGCGTCGCCGGGGAGCTGTTTTTT.

This clone was observed a single time. CDR3 loop: CASRRRAGTDTQYF. The CDR3 DNA sequence: TGTGCCAGCAGACGGAGGGCCGGTACAGATACGCAGTATTTT. The chain links TRBV6-5 to TRBJ2-3; D may be TRBD2 (6 bases). Germline CDR1 MNHEY, CDR2 SVGAGI. V shed 6 bases and J shed 3 bases, with 13 bases lying between them. The CDR3 length is 14 residues.

The chain carries TRBV7-9 and TRBJ2-2; 7 bases fit TRBD1. Trimming took 1 base from V and 2 from J; bases not matched to a gene: 4. The length of the CDR3 is 16 residues. CDR1 is SEHNR, CDR2 FQNEAQ, per germline (reference sequence). CDR3 nucleotides: TGTGCCAGCAGCTTAGGTGGGACAGATAACACCGGGGAGCTGTTTTTT. Translated, it gives CASSLGGTDNTGELFF.

This clone appeared a single time. V and J are TRBV5-1 and TRBJ1-2; D is unclear. With 4 bases removed from V and 7 bases from J, the gap between germline ends came to 20 bases. Germline CDR1 reads SGHRS; CDR2 reads YFSETQ. This CDR3 has 15 amino acids. The CDR3, as DNA: TGCGCCAGCAGCCCACGAACGGGGTCCCGGTGTGGCTACACCTTC. It is translated as CASSPRTGSRCGYTF.

The chain employs TRBV7-9 and TRBJ2-7, with 8 bases matching TRBD1. The CDR3 is 16 amino acids. Germline CDR1 is SEHNR and CDR2 is FQNEAQ (reference sequence). Germline trimming cut 4 bases from V and 0 bases from J; bases unmatched to any gene: 8. CDR3 in DNA: TGTGCCAGCAGCTCATCCCGGGACAGGAGCTCCTACGAGCAGTACTTC. Protein sequence: CASSSSRDRSSYEQYF.

The count of this clone is one. CDR3 DNA sequence: TGTGCCAGCTCACGTTCGGACAGGGGCATCGAGTACTTC. Protein: CASSRSDRGIEYF. The chain joins TRBV18 to TRBJ2-7; TRBD1 aligns across 9 bases. V lost 4 bases, J lost 11 bases, and 9 bases stayed unmatched. Per the germline V gene, CDR1 is KGHSH and CDR2 is LQKENI. This CDR3 contains 13 residues.

The V gene is TRBV4-1, the J gene TRBJ2-5; TRBD1 might be the D (6 bases). CDR3 length: 15 amino acids. Looked up from germline, CDR1 is MGHRA and CDR2 is YSYEKL. V shed 0 bases and J shed 4 bases, with 12 bases lying between them. The CDR3 DNA reads as TGCGCCAGCAGCCAAGATTTCGGCAGGGGAGAGACCCAGTACTTC. Translation gives CASSQDFGRGETQYF.

The V and J genes are TRBV27 and TRBJ2-7; D is perhaps TRBD1 (5 bases). V was trimmed by 4 bases and J by 5 bases, leaving 21 bases between them. The CDR3 is 16 residues long. CDR1 is MNHEY and CDR2 is SMNVEV in the germline V gene (reference sequence). The CDR3 is CASSSLGAAPHHEQYF. In nucleotides, the CDR3 is TGTGCCAGCAGTTCGCTAGGGGCAGCCCCCCACCACGAGCAGTACTTC.

This chain joins TRBV4-3 and TRBJ2-1, with 11 nucleotides matching TRBD2. The CDR3 length is 21 residues. V was clipped by 4 bases and J by 1 base; unmatched bases: 18. The germline V gene encodes CDR1 LGHNA and CDR2 YSLEER. The CDR3 loop is CASSLGLAELFIESSYNEQFF. In nucleotides, the CDR3 is TGCGCCAGCAGCCTGGGACTAGCGGAACTTTTCATCGAGTCGTCCTACAATGAGCAGTTCTTC.

The chain links TRBV6-6 to TRBJ1-5; 8 bases line up with TRBD1. Germline values: CDR1 MNHNY, CDR2 SVGAGI (reference sequence). After removal of 4 bases from V and 9 bases from J, the junction contained 11 bases not matched to a gene. The CDR3 sequence is 15 residues long. Here the CDR3 DNA reads TGTGCCAGCAGTTCCTACCAGGGACAGGCAGGGCCCCAGCATTTT. Encoded protein: CASSSYQGQAGPQHF.

This chain links TRBV4-3 with TRBJ1-2; 11 bases are a match to TRBD1. CDR3 length equals 16 residues. Germline V gives CDR1 LGHNA, CDR2 YSLEER. Losses at the gene ends were 0 bases for V and 7 bases for J; bases not matched to a gene: 7. The CDR3 loop is CASSQDGGQGAVGYTF. DNA of the CDR3: TGCGCCAGCAGCCAAGATGGAGGACAGGGGGCAGTTGGCTACACCTTC.

The V call is TRBV6-1, the J call TRBJ1-4, with D perhaps TRBD1 (6 bases). The CDR3 is made up of 14 amino acids. The germline V gene encodes CDR1 MNHNS and CDR2 SASEGT. Trimming shortened V by 6 bases and J by 5 bases, and 13 bases separated the two germline ends. The CDR3 reads CASRTDRPNEKLFF. The CDR3 coding sequence is TGTGCCAGCAGGACCGACAGGCCGAATGAAAAACTGTTTTTT.

V and J are TRBV7-2 and TRBJ2-7; possibly TRBD2 for D (7 bases). The CDR3 loop spans 14 amino acids. Trimming cost V 5 bases and J 6 bases, with 17 bases left between them. Germline V gene lookup returns CDR1 SGHTA and CDR2 FQGNSA. The CDR3 spells CASSRRGGGSEQYF. CDR3 coding DNA: TGTGCCAGCAGCCGAAGGGGAGGGGGGAGCGAGCAGTACTTC.

This clone has just a few counts. The rearrangement uses TRBV12-5 and TRBJ1-2, with 8 bases aligning to TRBD1. The CDR3 has 14 residues. With 1 base clipped from V and 2 bases from J, the junction kept 0 bases outside the gene matches. Germline values: CDR1 LGHNT, CDR2 FRNRAP. The CDR3 DNA is TGTGCTAGTGGTTTGGGGACAGGGAACTATGGCTACACCTTC. Translation: CASGLGTGNYGYTF. Complete variable domain (other parts from reference TRBV12-5 and TRBJ1-2): DARVTQTPRHKVTEMGQEVTMRCQPILGHNTVFWYRQTMMQGLELLAYFRNRAPLDDSGMPKDRFSAEMPDATLATLKIQPSEPRDSAVYFCASGLGTGNYGYTFGSGTRLTVV.

The V and J genes are TRBV27 and TRBJ1-5; 8 bases align to TRBD1. Germline V gives CDR1 MNHEY, CDR2 SMNVEV (reference sequence). With V trimmed by 5 bases and J by 1 base, 13 bases remained unmatched. The CDR3 loop spans 18 amino acids. CDR3 bases: TGTGCCAGCAGTCCCGATACGGACAGGGAAGGGAGCAATCAGCCCCAGCATTTT. Residues: CASSPDTDREGSNQPQHF.

CDR3 coding DNA: TGTGCCAGCCAAGCAGTGGACAGGGGTCCCTACGAGCAGTACTTC. It is translated as CASQAVDRGPYEQYF. The chain carries TRBV5-5 and TRBJ2-7, with 9 nucleotides matching TRBD1. Germline V lookup: CDR1 SGHKS, CDR2 YYEKEE (reference sequence). This CDR3 spans 15 amino acids. Germline trimming cut 7 bases from V and 2 bases from J; bases unmatched to any gene: 10.